This entry lists 3 T cell receptor beta chains sequenced from one sample in a study of T cell repertoires in aging, cancer and after chemotherapy. Multiplex touch-down PCR with TRB-A/B primers amplified rearranged V-D-J TRB sequences. TCRdb re-derived calls from the multiplex PCR reads in MiXCR, one entry per CDR3 protein. Here the sample spans 6,500 to 9,500 distinct CDR3 sequences, around 25% being singletons. Amplification of TCR beta used genomic DNA extracted from peripheral blood. Input material: blood. Source of these receptors: a human donor with a blood cancer.

This chain connects TRBV7-4 to TRBJ2-5; a weak D match, TRBD2 (7 bases). Germline loops: CDR1 SGHVT, CDR2 SQSDAQ. Deletions cut 5 bases from V and 2 bases from J, with 18 bases between. The CDR3 contains 16 residues. The CDR3 DNA is TGTGCCAGCAGCCCGTGGGCCAGGGGAGGGCAAGAGACCCAGTACTTC. Encoded protein: CASSPWARGGQETQYF.

The chain links TRBV6-2 or TRBV6-3 to TRBJ2-7; 9 bases line up with TRBD2. Germline V lookup: CDR1 MNHEY, CDR2 SVGEGT. The ends lost 7 bases at V and 7 bases at J; junction bases unmatched: 11. This CDR3 contains 14 residues. Written as DNA, the CDR3 is TGTGCCAGCAACGATCGGCTAGCGGGACGGGAGCAGTACTTC. It specifies CASNDRLAGREQYF.

On this clonotype: Possible read error: a much larger clone is one base away. This chain links TRBV30 with TRBJ2-7; TRBD1 matches 8 bases. The CDR3 is 12 residues long. Trimming removed 3 bases from V and 8 bases from J; junction bases left unmatched: 6. Germline CDR1 GTSNPN, CDR2 SVGIG (reference sequence). The CDR3 loop is CAWRQGAYKQYF. CDR3 nucleotides: TGTGCCTGGAGGCAGGGGGCATACAAGCAGTACTTC.